Below are 29 T cell receptor beta chains sequenced from a single sample in a study of cytomegalovirus exposure and HLA in healthy donors. Primers included in the PCR were 60 Vbeta and 13 Jbeta primers. Generated by immunoSEQ multiplex PCR, the TCRdb table keeps only in-frame clones and is missing some. In the table there are some 220,000 clones, about 77% of which are singletons. Sequenced sample: PBMCs. The origin of the receptors is a boy between 5 and 17 years old in good health and CMV-seronegative.

The chain is built from TRBV6-4 and TRBJ1-6; 11 nucleotides match TRBD1. CDR3 size: 15 residues. The ends lost 6 bases at V and 4 bases at J; junction bases unmatched: 2. Germline CDR1 reads MRHNA; CDR2 reads SNTAGT. CDR3 bases: TGTGCCAGCAGGGGACAGGGGGAGTATAATTCACCCCTCCACTTT. This sequence encodes CASRGQGEYNSPLHF.

V gene TRBV5-1 combines with J gene TRBJ2-1; 7 bases are shared with TRBD1. Germline CDR1 is SGHRS and CDR2 is YFSETQ. The junction had 3 bases not matched to a gene; V was cut back by 4 bases and J by 11 bases. This CDR3 is 11 amino acids long. The CDR3 here is CASSPGQKQFF. The CDR3 DNA is TGCGCCAGCAGCCCGGGACAGAAGCAGTTCTTC.

The chain joins TRBV4-1 to TRBJ2-1, with 9 nucleotides matching TRBD1. Germline V gene data show CDR1 as MGHRA and CDR2 as YSYEKL. This CDR3 spans 15 amino acids. V shed 3 bases and J 9 bases; nucleotides not matched to a gene: 9. CDR3 sequence reads: CASSHHHRGLGEQFF. CDR3 DNA: TGCGCCAGCAGCCATCACCACAGGGGGCTAGGTGAGCAGTTCTTC.

This rearrangement joins TRBV9 to TRBJ2-1; no clear D gene. Trimming left V 4 bases short and J 7 bases short, with 6 bases between. The CDR3 is 11 residues long. Germline values: CDR1 SGDLS, CDR2 YYNGEE. The CDR3 here is CASSRVNEQFF. As DNA, the CDR3 is TGTGCCAGCAGCCGCGTGAATGAGCAGTTCTTC.

This clone was detected a few times. Mismatch with germline at one junction end may stem from a read error. The chain couples TRBV7-9 to TRBJ1-1; TRBD1 aligns across 8 bases. CDR1 is SEHNR, CDR2 FQNEAQ, per germline (reference sequence). This CDR3 spans 13 amino acids. Here the CDR3 reads CAGRQGWNTEAFF. The CDR3, as DNA: TGTGCCGGCAGACAGGGGTGGAACACTGAAGCTTTCTTT.

The chain combines TRBV19 with TRBJ1-5; 7 nucleotides line up with TRBD1. V was pared by 9 bases and J by 1 base, with 9 bases of the junction left unmatched. Germline loops: CDR1 LNHDA, CDR2 SQIVND (reference sequence). This CDR3 comprises 15 residues. This CDR3 is CASARGDTSNQPQHF. Here the CDR3 DNA reads TGTGCCAGCGCCAGGGGGGATACCAGCAATCAGCCCCAGCATTTT.

The chain recombines TRBV2 with TRBJ2-1; 13 bases align to TRBD2. Germline V CDR1 and CDR2: SNHLY, FYNNEI. With V trimmed by 5 bases and J by 8 bases, 6 bases remained unmatched. The CDR3 length is 15 residues. The CDR3 sequence is CASSYGLAGEYEQFF. The CDR3 coding sequence is TGTGCCAGCAGTTACGGACTAGCGGGAGAATATGAGCAGTTCTTC.

Many counts were recorded for this clone. The CDR3 reads CATSSDRDRGQPQHF. CDR3 nucleotide sequence: TGTGCCACCAGCTCGGACCGGGACAGGGGGCAGCCCCAGCATTTT. The chain links TRBV15 to TRBJ1-5, with TRBD1 matching 11 bases. The germline CDR1 and CDR2 sequences are LNHNV and YYDKDF (reference sequence). V trimming: 5 bases; J trimming: 7 bases; junction bases outside the gene matches: 7. This CDR3 comprises 15 residues.

The J gene is TRBJ2-3, the V gene TRBV4-2; 12 positions agree with TRBD2. V lost 5 bases, J lost 3 bases, and 3 bases stayed unmatched. CDR3 length: 15 amino acids. Per germline, CDR1 LGHNA and CDR2 YNFKEQ. CDR3 protein: CASSSGLAGTDTQYF. The DNA of the CDR3 is TGTGCCAGCAGCTCAGGACTAGCGGGAACAGATACGCAGTATTTT.

The chain links TRBV6-1 to TRBJ1-1; no firm D call. V was clipped by 3 bases and J by 1 base, with 6 bases between them. There are 13 residues in the CDR3. Germline V gives CDR1 MNHNS, CDR2 SASEGT. The CDR3 loop is CASSDWANTEAFF. In DNA form, the CDR3 reads TGTGCCAGCAGTGATTGGGCGAACACTGAAGCTTTCTTT.

The V and J genes are TRBV5-1 and TRBJ2-7; 7 bases are shared with TRBD1. This CDR3 spans 18 amino acids. Per the germline V gene, CDR1 is SGHRS and CDR2 is YFSETQ. Trimming cost V 5 bases and J 3 bases; bases outside gene matches: 20. The CDR3 nucleotides are TGCGCCAGCAGTTCACCCCGAACAGGGGCCCAGGACCTCTACGAGCAGTACTTC. As protein: CASSSPRTGAQDLYEQYF.

CDR3 protein: CASSLLQGNTEAFF. CDR3 nucleotides: TGTGCCAGTAGCCTTCTTCAGGGGAACACTGAAGCTTTCTTT. V and J are TRBV19 and TRBJ1-1; the D gene is possibly TRBD1 (5 bases). This CDR3 comprises 14 residues. The ends were cut back, 6 bases at V and 1 base at J, with 12 bases in the middle. Germline V gives CDR1 LNHDA, CDR2 SQIVND (reference sequence).

This rearrangement joins TRBV19 to TRBJ2-1; 9 bases map to TRBD2. The CDR3 length is 15 residues. From germline, CDR1 is LNHDA and CDR2 SQIVND (reference sequence). J lost 7 bases, V lost 9 bases, and 13 bases had no gene match. CDR3 in DNA: TGTGCCAGCGCCACAATAGCGGGAGTAAGGAATGAGCAGTTCTTC. Amino acid sequence: CASATIAGVRNEQFF.

CDR3 amino acids: CASSVASGSSEQYF. Here the CDR3 DNA reads TGTGCCAGCAGTGTGGCTAGCGGGAGTAGCGAGCAGTACTTC. This chain uses TRBV6-1 with TRBJ2-7; TRBD2 agrees at 10 bases. The germline gives CDR1 MNHNS, CDR2 SASEGT. V was pared by 4 bases and J by 6 bases, with 6 bases of the junction left unmatched. CDR3 size: 14 residues.

V is TRBV5-1 and J is TRBJ1-4; D remains unclear. The germline V gene has CDR1 SGHRS and CDR2 YFSETQ. The V and J ends lost 0 bases and 5 bases respectively, with 8 bases between them. This CDR3 region has 14 residues. DNA of the CDR3: TGCGCCAGCAGCTTGGGGAGGTCCAATGAAAAACTGTTTTTT. Translation gives CASSLGRSNEKLFF.

This rearrangement joins TRBV11-1 to TRBJ1-1, with D possibly TRBD1 on 5 matching bases. The germline gives CDR1 SGHAT, CDR2 FQDESV (reference sequence). Trimming cost V 3 bases and J 0 bases, with 11 bases left between them. There are 15 residues in the CDR3. CDR3 loop: CASSLGPNLNTEAFF. CDR3 DNA sequence: TGTGCCAGCAGCTTGGGGCCAAACTTGAACACTGAAGCTTTCTTT.

This clone was recorded only once. The chain uses TRBV7-2 and TRBJ1-2; D might be TRBD1 (5 bases). The CDR3 loop spans 15 amino acids. Per germline, CDR1 SGHTA and CDR2 FQGNSA. Trimming pared 3 bases from V and 4 bases from J, leaving 15 bases between. The DNA for the CDR3 is TGTGCCAGCAGCTTTACTACCCAGGGTCTCTATGGCTACACCTTC. It is translated as CASSFTTQGLYGYTF.

The CDR3 reads CASSLRAAKGTNYGYTF. CDR3 nucleotide sequence: TGCGCCAGCAGCTTGAGGGCAGCAAAGGGGACTAACTATGGCTACACCTTC. The chain uses TRBV5-1 and TRBJ1-2; maybe TRBD1 (5 bases). The germline gives CDR1 SGHRS, CDR2 YFSETQ. This CDR3 is 17 amino acids long. Trimming removed 1 base at V and 0 bases at J, with 16 bases between.

This chain links TRBV11-3 with TRBJ2-5; maybe TRBD1 (5 bases). CDR1 is SGHNT, CDR2 YENEEA, per germline. Trimming left V 1 base short and J 4 bases short, with 16 bases between. The CDR3 length is 16 residues. CDR3 DNA sequence: TGTGCCAGCAGCTTAGTCGGGCAGGGAATTACAGAGACCCAGTACTTC. It encodes CASSLVGQGITETQYF.

V is TRBV6-4 and J is TRBJ1-3; 8 bases match TRBD1. Trimming at V came to 3 bases and at J to 2 bases, leaving 3 bases not matched to a gene. The CDR3 has 15 amino acids. CDR1 MRHNA and CDR2 SNTAGT come from the germline V gene. The CDR3 DNA is TGTGCCAGCAGTGATACCAGGGGGCCTGGAAACACCATATATTTT. Amino acid sequence: CASSDTRGPGNTIYF.

This clone came up once. The V gene is TRBV7-9, the J gene TRBJ2-3, with D tentatively TRBD1 (6 bases). In germline, CDR1 is SEHNR, CDR2 FQNEAQ (reference sequence). Trimming removed 5 bases from V and 4 bases from J, with 13 bases in between. CDR3 size: 14 residues. DNA for the CDR3: TGTGCCAGCAGCAGTATACAGGGCGCAGATACGCAGTATTTT. Protein sequence: CASSSIQGADTQYF.

The rearrangement uses TRBV5-1 and TRBJ2-5; a weak D match, TRBD2 (5 bases). This CDR3 has 15 amino acids. CDR1 SGHRS and CDR2 YFSETQ come from the germline V gene. Trimming cost V 5 bases and J 4 bases, with 18 bases left between them. The CDR3 coding sequence is TGCGCCAGCAGTTACGACTATATTTTAGGAGAGACCCAGTACTTC. The encoded protein is CASSYDYILGETQYF.

This chain uses TRBV4-1 with TRBJ1-6; D is undetermined. Germline V lookup: CDR1 MGHRA, CDR2 YSYEKL. Trimming cost V 0 bases and J 6 bases, with 12 bases left between them. The length of the CDR3 is 16 residues. DNA of the CDR3: TGCGCCAGCAGCCAAGAACCCACAGATCCTAATTCACCCCTCCACTTT. This gives the protein CASSQEPTDPNSPLHF.

The chain couples TRBV29-1 to TRBJ2-3, with TRBD1 identical over 9 bases. CDR3 length equals 15 residues. Looked up from germline, CDR1 is SQVTM and CDR2 is ANQGSEA. V shed 7 bases and J 1 base; nucleotides not matched to a gene: 9. DNA of the CDR3: TGCAGCGCTCCCAGGACAGGGGTTCGCACAGATACGCAGTATTTT. Its translation: CSAPRTGVRTDTQYF.

CDR3 amino acids: CASSLVGQGSYTF. Written as DNA, the CDR3 is TGTGCCAGCAGCTTAGTCGGGCAGGGGAGCTACACCTTC. The chain recombines TRBV11-3 with TRBJ1-2, with D possibly matching TRBD1 (6 bases). Germline V CDR1 and CDR2: SGHNT, YENEEA. The CDR3 covers 13 residues. Trimming took 1 base from V and 9 from J, leaving 12 bases between them. Combining the CDR3 with reference TRBV11-3 and TRBJ1-2 gives the whole variable domain EAGVVQSPRYKIIEKKQPVAFWCNPISGHNTLYWYLQNLGQGPELLIRYENEEAVDDSQLPKDRFSAERLKGVDSTLKIQPAELGDSAVYLCASSLVGQGSYTFGSGTRLTVV.

This clone was counted once. The chain joins TRBV6-1 to TRBJ1-2; D not resolved. CDR3 length: 14 amino acids. Germline V gene data show CDR1 as MNHNS and CDR2 as SASEGT. V lost 7 bases and J 4 bases, leaving 16 bases between the germline ends. The DNA for the CDR3 is TGTGCCAGCACCCCGGGAGAGGTTAGCTATGGCTACACCTTC. Translating gives CASTPGEVSYGYTF.

The chain links TRBV4-1 to TRBJ1-4; 7 nucleotides align to TRBD1. This CDR3 is built from 15 residues. The junction had 6 bases not matched to a gene; V was cut back by 1 base and J by 7 bases. Germline V CDR1 and CDR2: MGHRA, YSYEKL. Here the CDR3 reads CASSQVGRGTEKLFF. The CDR3, as DNA: TGCGCCAGCAGCCAAGTTGGCAGGGGGACTGAAAAACTGTTTTTT.

This clone appeared a single time. V gene TRBV21-1 combines with J gene TRBJ1-2; the table's D call, TRBD1, has no DNA check behind it. TRBV21-1 counts as a pseudogene. This CDR3 has 16 amino acids. In DNA, the CDR3 is TGTGCCAGCAGCAAAGAGGAACAGGGGTTAAACTATGGCTACACCTTC. This gives the protein CASSKEEQGLNYGYTF.

The chain recombines TRBV27 with TRBJ1-6; 7 bases match TRBD1. The CDR3 contains 14 residues. The junction had 5 bases not matched to a gene; V was cut back by 3 bases and J by 9 bases. The germline CDR1 and CDR2 sequences are MNHEY and SMNVEV (reference sequence). CDR3 in amino acids: CASSFRQGFSPLHF. CDR3 coding DNA: TGTGCCAGCAGTTTTCGACAGGGATTTTCACCCCTCCACTTT.